These T cell receptor beta chains were read from a single sample in a study of blood T cell repertoires in COVID-19. Sequencing was performed with immunoSEQ multiplex PCR; in TCRdb, only in-frame clones are kept and a portion is missing. The table has under 250,000 clones, approximately 91% seen once. Sequencing was done on a sample of peripheral blood. Source of these receptors: a woman aged 55-69 years with acute or convalescent COVID-19. CDR3s include the opening cysteine and the closing phenylalanine or tryptophan. The D gene is left open where the match is weak. The size field is filled for only some rows; it gives once, few, many or a size class.

d_call: TRBD1
j_call: TRBJ1-1
clone_size: NA
v_call: TRBV6-5
cdr3_nt: TGTGCCAGCACCCCTAGGGGGCCGAACACTGAAGCTTTCTTT
cdr3_aa: CASTPRGPNTEAFF

d_call: TRBD2
j_call: TRBJ2-1
clone_size: NA
v_call: TRBV5-6
cdr3_nt: TGTGCCAGCAGCTTGGGACTAGCGGGGGCCGGCAGGCTCTTC
cdr3_aa: CASSLGLAGAGRLF

d_call: TRBD1
j_call: TRBJ1-1
clone_size: NA
v_call: TRBV5-4
cdr3_nt: TGTGCCAGCAGCTTGGGTACAGGGGACCTGATGAACACTGAAGCTTTCTTT
cdr3_aa: CASSLGTGDLMNTEAFF

d_call: TRBD1
j_call: TRBJ1-2
clone_size: NA
v_call: TRBV9
cdr3_nt: TGTGCCAGCGGAGAGGGGACAGGGAACTATGGCTACACCTTC
cdr3_aa: CASGEGTGNYGYTF

d_call: NA
j_call: TRBJ1-3
clone_size: NA
v_call: TRBV7-9
cdr3_nt: TGTGCCAGCAGCCCCGCGGGGCCCCCTGGAAACACCATATATTTT
cdr3_aa: CASSPAGPPGNTIYF

d_call: NA
j_call: TRBJ1-3
clone_size: NA
v_call: TRBV29-1
cdr3_nt: TGCAGCGGTGGGTACAGGGAGCCTGGAAACACCATATATTTT
cdr3_aa: CSGGYREPGNTIYF

d_call: NA
j_call: TRBJ1-4
clone_size: NA
v_call: TRBV2
cdr3_nt: TGTGCCAGCAGTGAAAGACAGATCTTTGCAACTAATGAAAAACTGTTTTTT
cdr3_aa: CASSERQIFATNEKLFF

d_call: TRBD2
j_call: TRBJ2-1
clone_size: NA
v_call: TRBV5-6
cdr3_nt: TGTGCCAGCAGCCCTACTCTGGCGGGAGTTCCTCGCTCCTACAATGAGCAGTTCTTC
cdr3_aa: CASSPTLAGVPRSYNEQFF

d_call: NA
j_call: TRBJ2-1
clone_size: NA
v_call: TRBV7-9
cdr3_nt: TGTGCCAGCAGCTTAGTCGGGGCCTACAATGAGCAGTTCTTC
cdr3_aa: CASSLVGAYNEQFF

d_call: NA
j_call: TRBJ1-2
clone_size: NA
v_call: TRBV7-9
cdr3_nt: TGTGCCAGCAGCTTAGATCCCCGGGGGGATGGCTACACCTTC
cdr3_aa: CASSLDPRGDGYTF

d_call: TRBD1
j_call: TRBJ2-4
clone_size: NA
v_call: TRBV19
cdr3_nt: TGTGCCAGTAGTATGGGGACAGGGGGCCAACTAGCCAAAAACATTCAGTACTTC
cdr3_aa: CASSMGTGGQLAKNIQYF

d_call: TRBD1
j_call: TRBJ1-1
clone_size: NA
v_call: TRBV7-6
cdr3_nt: TGTGCCAGCAGCTTATTCGGGACAGGGAGCGCTGAAGCTTTCTTT
cdr3_aa: CASSLFGTGSAEAFF

d_call: TRBD1
j_call: TRBJ1-2
clone_size: NA
v_call: TRBV5-6
cdr3_nt: TGTGCCAGCAGCATACGGGACAGTGCTATACTTAACTATGGCTACACCTTC
cdr3_aa: CASSIRDSAILNYGYTF

d_call: TRBD2
j_call: TRBJ2-1
clone_size: NA
v_call: TRBV19
cdr3_nt: TGTGCCAGTAGCGCCCCACAGGGGCGGGGGGGCCTCTACAATGAGCAGTTCTTC
cdr3_aa: CASSAPQGRGGLYNEQFF

d_call: NA
j_call: TRBJ1-6
clone_size: NA
v_call: TRBV5-1
cdr3_nt: TGCGCCAGCAGCTCCGACGGACAGAGGAATTCACCCCTCCACTTT
cdr3_aa: CASSSDGQRNSPLHF

d_call: TRBD1
j_call: TRBJ1-6
clone_size: NA
v_call: TRBV6-5
cdr3_nt: TGTGCCAGCAGGGGACAGAATAATTCACCCCTCCACTTT
cdr3_aa: CASRGQNNSPLHF

d_call: TRBD1
j_call: TRBJ1-3
clone_size: NA
v_call: TRBV28
cdr3_nt: TGTGCCAGCATTGAGGGGGCGCGAGGAAACACCATATATTTT
cdr3_aa: CASIEGARGNTIYF

d_call: NA
j_call: TRBJ1-2
clone_size: once
v_call: TRBV30
cdr3_nt: TGTGCCTGGAGTTCTGGGGGCGGCTACACCTTC
cdr3_aa: CAWSSGGGYTF

d_call: NA
j_call: TRBJ2-1
clone_size: NA
v_call: TRBV11-1
cdr3_nt: TGTGCCAGCAGATCAGGGAATGAGCAGTTCTTC
cdr3_aa: CASRSGNEQFF

d_call: NA
j_call: TRBJ2-7
clone_size: once
v_call: TRBV19
cdr3_nt: TGTGCCAGTAGTCCGACCTACCAGCGTAACGAGCAGTACTTC
cdr3_aa: CASSPTYQRNEQYF

d_call: TRBD1
j_call: TRBJ1-6
clone_size: NA
v_call: TRBV3-1/TRBV3-2
cdr3_nt: TGTGCCAGCAGCCAAGGACAGGGAAGGTCACCCCTCCACTTT
cdr3_aa: CASSQGQGRSPLHF

d_call: NA
j_call: TRBJ2-3
clone_size: NA
v_call: TRBV18
cdr3_nt: TGTGCCAGCTCACCACTAACACGTGCTAGCACAGATACGCAGTATTTT
cdr3_aa: CASSPLTRASTDTQYF

d_call: TRBD1
j_call: TRBJ2-2
clone_size: NA
v_call: TRBV12-3/TRBV12-4
cdr3_nt: TGTGCCAGCAGTACAGGGGAAACCGGGGAGCTGTTTTTT
cdr3_aa: CASSTGETGELFF

d_call: TRBD2
j_call: TRBJ2-7
clone_size: NA
v_call: TRBV5-4
cdr3_nt: TGTGCCAGCAGCTTGGCGGGGGGGGCATGGTCCTACGAGCAGTACTTC
cdr3_aa: CASSLAGGAWSYEQYF

d_call: TRBD1
j_call: TRBJ1-5
clone_size: NA
v_call: TRBV28
cdr3_nt: TGTGCCAGCAGTTTACTTACAGGGGGCAATCAGCCCCAGCATTTT
cdr3_aa: CASSLLTGGNQPQHF

d_call: NA
j_call: TRBJ2-6
clone_size: NA
v_call: TRBV27
cdr3_nt: TGTGCCAGCAGCCCCTTGACAGCTAGCTCTGGGGCCAACGTCCTGACTTTC
cdr3_aa: CASSPLTASSGANVLTF

d_call: NA
j_call: TRBJ2-1
clone_size: NA
v_call: TRBV12-5
cdr3_nt: TGTGCTAGTGCCGGAGCGGAGTCCTCCTACAATGAGCAGTTCTTC
cdr3_aa: CASAGAESSYNEQFF

d_call: NA
j_call: TRBJ2-5
clone_size: NA
v_call: TRBV15
cdr3_nt: TGTGCCACCAGCAGGGACATCGGAGAGACCCAGTACTTC
cdr3_aa: CATSRDIGETQYF

d_call: NA
j_call: TRBJ2-7
clone_size: NA
v_call: TRBV6-1
cdr3_nt: TGTGCCAGCACTCCGCACCGATCTGAGACCTACGAGCAGTACTTC
cdr3_aa: CASTPHRSETYEQYF

d_call: NA
j_call: TRBJ1-1
clone_size: NA
v_call: TRBV30
cdr3_nt: TGTGCCTGGACCTCAGGGGCTTCGTCTGAAGCTTTCTTT
cdr3_aa: CAWTSGASSEAFF

d_call: NA
j_call: TRBJ2-1
clone_size: NA
v_call: TRBV29-1
cdr3_nt: TGCAGCGTTGGTGGAGGGCGGGTAGCGACCGACAATGAGCAGTTCTTC
cdr3_aa: CSVGGGRVATDNEQFF

d_call: TRBD1
j_call: TRBJ2-7
clone_size: once
v_call: TRBV18
cdr3_nt: TGTGCCAGCTCACCTGACAGGGGGCGCATGGACGAGCAGTACTTC
cdr3_aa: CASSPDRGRMDEQYF

d_call: TRBD1
j_call: TRBJ2-4
clone_size: once
v_call: TRBV3-1/TRBV3-2
cdr3_nt: TGTGCCACCTTGGACAGGGTCGGGAACATTCAGTACTTC
cdr3_aa: CATLDRVGNIQYF

d_call: TRBD1
j_call: TRBJ1-2
clone_size: NA
v_call: TRBV7-3
cdr3_nt: TGTGCCAGCAGCCCGGGACAGGGAGCAGGCTACACCTTC
cdr3_aa: CASSPGQGAGYTF

d_call: NA
j_call: TRBJ1-1
clone_size: NA
v_call: TRBV5-1
cdr3_nt: TGCGCCAGCAGCCCTTGGGCAGGGGTCACTGAAGCTTTCTTT
cdr3_aa: CASSPWAGVTEAFF

d_call: TRBD2
j_call: TRBJ2-7
clone_size: NA
v_call: TRBV29-1
cdr3_nt: TGCAGCGTTGAAGATCCCCGGCGGGGGGCCTACGAGCAGTACTTC
cdr3_aa: CSVEDPRRGAYEQYF

d_call: NA
j_call: TRBJ2-7
clone_size: NA
v_call: TRBV11-3
cdr3_nt: TGTGCCAGCAGCTTAAGGACACCTCCCTACGAGCAGTACTTC
cdr3_aa: CASSLRTPPYEQYF

d_call: TRBD1
j_call: TRBJ2-1
clone_size: NA
v_call: TRBV7-9
cdr3_nt: TGTGCCAGTCTACTAACCGGGACAGGGGGCAATGAGCAGTTCTTC
cdr3_aa: CASLLTGTGGNEQFF

d_call: TRBD2
j_call: TRBJ2-1
clone_size: NA
v_call: TRBV14
cdr3_nt: TGTGCCAGCAGCCAACCGGTACTAGCGGGAGGCCGCAATGAGCAGTTCTTC
cdr3_aa: CASSQPVLAGGRNEQFF

d_call: TRBD1
j_call: TRBJ1-2
clone_size: NA
v_call: TRBV28
cdr3_nt: TGTGCCAGCAGTTTCCACCGGGACAGGGTCGGCTACACCTTC
cdr3_aa: CASSFHRDRVGYTF